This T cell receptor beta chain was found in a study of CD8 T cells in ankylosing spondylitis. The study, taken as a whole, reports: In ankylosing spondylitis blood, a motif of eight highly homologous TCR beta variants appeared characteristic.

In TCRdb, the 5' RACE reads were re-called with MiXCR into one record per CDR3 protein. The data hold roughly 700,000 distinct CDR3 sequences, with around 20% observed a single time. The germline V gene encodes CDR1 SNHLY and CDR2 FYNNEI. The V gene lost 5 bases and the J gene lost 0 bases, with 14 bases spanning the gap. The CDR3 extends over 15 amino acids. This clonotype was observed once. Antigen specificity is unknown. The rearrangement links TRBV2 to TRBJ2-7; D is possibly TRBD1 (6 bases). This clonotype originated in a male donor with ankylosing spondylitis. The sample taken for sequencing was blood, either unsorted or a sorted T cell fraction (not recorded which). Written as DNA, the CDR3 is TGTGCCAGCAGTTATAAGGACAGCAGCTCCTACGAGCAGTACTTC. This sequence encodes CASSYKDSSSYEQYF.